A single sample is the source of the 11 T cell receptor beta chains below, sequenced in a study of blood T cells in healthy people across ages (dated by TCRdb to between 2014 and 2016). Library prep was done by 5' RACE. Sequenced using an Illumina HiSeq 2500. A second PCR of 7 to 11 cycles was performed with a sample-barcoded 5' primer and a J-beta primer mix. TCRdb redid the processing of the public reads, applying fastp at Q25 and MiXCR, and retained in-frame beta chains. Every CDR3 protein is listed once, alongside the most common genes and DNA of its rows. Recorded for this sample are hundreds of thousands of distinct CDR3 sequences; around 54% of them occurred a single time. Around 37% of the sample belongs to the ten largest clones. Sequenced material: blood. All receptors derive from a man aged 55 to 70 in good health.

This clonotype was counted between two and nine times. This chain connects TRBV5-5 to TRBJ2-4; a possible D gene is TRBD2 (6 bases). V lost 6 bases and J lost 8, with 21 bases in between. The CDR3 runs 15 residues. The germline V gene has CDR1 SGHKS and CDR2 YYEKEE (reference sequence). In DNA form, the CDR3 reads TGTGCCAGCAAAACTAGCTGGTTCGGCGGGGACATTCAGTACTTC. Its translation: CASKTSWFGGDIQYF.

Only a few counts were recorded for this clonotype. The CDR3 reads CASSLAGDDTQYF. CDR3 nucleotide sequence: TGCGCCAGCAGCTTGGCGGGGGATGATACGCAGTATTTT. The chain joins TRBV5-1 to TRBJ2-3, with D maybe TRBD2 (6 bases). Trimming took off 0 bases at V and 6 bases at J, with 8 bases between the two ends. The CDR3 is 13 residues long. Per the germline V gene, CDR1 is SGHRS and CDR2 is YFSETQ.

The genes are TRBV6-6 and TRBJ2-7; D possibly corresponds to TRBD2 (7 bases). The V gene lost 6 bases and the J gene lost 4 bases, with 13 bases spanning the gap. CDR1 and CDR2 (germline): MNHNY, SVGAGI (reference sequence). The CDR3 is 13 residues long. The CDR3 sequence is CASRGGDDYEQYF. Here the CDR3 DNA reads TGTGCCAGCAGAGGGGGGGACGATTACGAGCAGTACTTC.

The V gene is TRBV28, the J gene TRBJ2-5; no firm D call. V shed 4 bases and J shed 7 bases, with 16 bases lying between them. Per the germline V gene, CDR1 is MDHEN and CDR2 is SYDVKM. This CDR3 spans 14 amino acids. As DNA, the CDR3 is TGTGCCAGCAGTTCCCCGCAGCACCCGGGGACCCAGTACTTC. Its translation: CASSSPQHPGTQYF. Full variable domain (rest looked up from reference TRBV28 and TRBJ2-5): DVKVTQSSRYLVKRTGEKVFLECVQDMDHENMFWYRQDPGLGLRLIYFSYDVKMKEKGDIPEGYSVSREKKERFSLILESASTNQTSMYLCASSSPQHPGTQYFGPGTRLLVL.

The table lists this clonotype with a few counts. The chain employs TRBV20-1 and TRBJ2-7; D not resolved. The germline V and J ends were trimmed by 5 bases and 4 bases, with 15 bases remaining between them. This CDR3 spans 13 amino acids. Germline-derived CDR1 and CDR2 are DFQATT and SNEGSKA (reference sequence). This CDR3 reads CSAAGLGLYEQYF. The CDR3 DNA reads as TGCAGTGCTGCCGGGCTGGGCCTATACGAGCAGTACTTC.

The chain links TRBV20-1 to TRBJ1-5; maybe TRBD1 (5 bases). The germline gives CDR1 DFQATT, CDR2 SNEGSKA (reference sequence). The V gene lost 6 bases and the J gene lost 1 base, with 16 bases spanning the gap. The CDR3 loop spans 15 amino acids. CDR3 coding DNA: TGCAGTGCCGCAAACTCCCGGGGGAGCAATCAGCCCCAGCATTTT. Translating gives CSAANSRGSNQPQHF.

This chain links TRBV29-1 with TRBJ2-3; 12 bases match TRBD1. Unmatched junction bases numbered 6, after V lost 7 bases and J lost 4 bases. The length of the CDR3 is 14 residues. Germline lookup yields CDR1 SQVTM and CDR2 ANQGSEA. For the CDR3, the DNA is TGCAGCGGGGGACAGGGGGCAATGGCAGATACGCAGTATTTT. This encodes CSGGQGAMADTQYF.

This chain links TRBV20-1 with TRBJ1-5, with D maybe TRBD1 (6 bases). The CDR3 has 14 amino acids. Germline loops: CDR1 DFQATT, CDR2 SNEGSKA (reference sequence). V gave up 1 base and J gave up 6 bases, with 13 bases separating them. As DNA, the CDR3 is TGCAGTGCTAGAGGATGGACAGATGGTCAGCCCCAGCATTTT. Amino acids: CSARGWTDGQPQHF.

This chain connects TRBV28 to TRBJ2-7; TRBD2 agrees at 8 bases. The CDR3 has 15 amino acids. Per the germline V gene, CDR1 is MDHEN and CDR2 is SYDVKM. V lost 5 bases to trimming and J lost 1 base; unmatched junction nucleotides: 7. In DNA, the CDR3 is TGTGCCAGCAGTCCAAGCGGGAGTGAATCCTACGAGCAGTACTTC. Translation gives CASSPSGSESYEQYF. The variable domain in full, with the rest retrieved from reference TRBV28 and TRBJ2-7, is DVKVTQSSRYLVKRTGEKVFLECVQDMDHENMFWYRQDPGLGLRLIYFSYDVKMKEKGDIPEGYSVSREKKERFSLILESASTNQTSMYLCASSPSGSESYEQYFGPGTRLTVT.

The gene calls are TRBV5-5 and TRBJ1-2; D unclear. This CDR3 region has 13 residues. Trimming left V 0 bases short and J 8 bases short, with 11 bases between. The V gene's germline CDR1 is SGHKS and CDR2 YYEKEE (reference sequence). The CDR3 sequence is CASSLAGRGGYTF. CDR3 nucleotides: TGTGCCAGCAGCTTGGCTGGGAGAGGAGGCTACACCTTC.

In this sample, this clonotype turned up many times. The chain employs TRBV27 and TRBJ2-5; 10 bases fit TRBD1. V was clipped by 8 bases and J by 4 bases; unmatched bases: 7. Germline CDR1 MNHEY, CDR2 SMNVEV (reference sequence). The length of the CDR3 is 14 residues. The CDR3 sequence is CASSRQGARETQYF. DNA for the CDR3: TGTGCCAGCTCTCGACAGGGGGCGAGAGAGACCCAGTACTTC.